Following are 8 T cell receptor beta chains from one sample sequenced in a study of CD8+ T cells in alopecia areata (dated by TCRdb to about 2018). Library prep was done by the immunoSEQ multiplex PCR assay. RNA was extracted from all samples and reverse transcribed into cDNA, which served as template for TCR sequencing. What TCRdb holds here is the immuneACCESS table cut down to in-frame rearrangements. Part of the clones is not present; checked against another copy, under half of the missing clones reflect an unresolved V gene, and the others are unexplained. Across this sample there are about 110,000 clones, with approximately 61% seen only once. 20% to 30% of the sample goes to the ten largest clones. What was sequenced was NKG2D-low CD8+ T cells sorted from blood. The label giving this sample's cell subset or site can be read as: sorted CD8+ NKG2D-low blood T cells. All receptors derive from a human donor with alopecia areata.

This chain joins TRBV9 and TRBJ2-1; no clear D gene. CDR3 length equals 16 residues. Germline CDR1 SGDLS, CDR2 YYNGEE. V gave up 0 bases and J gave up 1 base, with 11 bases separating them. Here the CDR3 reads CASSVASHRSYNEQFF. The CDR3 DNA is TGTGCCAGCAGCGTAGCGTCCCACCGTTCCTACAATGAGCAGTTCTTC.

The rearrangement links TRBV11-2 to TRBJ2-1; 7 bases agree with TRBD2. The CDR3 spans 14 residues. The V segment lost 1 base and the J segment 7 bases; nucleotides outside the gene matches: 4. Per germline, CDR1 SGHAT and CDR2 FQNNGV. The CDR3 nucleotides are TGTGCCAGCAGCTTAGCCGGGAGGCCAAATGAGCAGTTCTTC. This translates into CASSLAGRPNEQFF. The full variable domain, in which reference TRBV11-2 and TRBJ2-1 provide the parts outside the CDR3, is EAGVAQSPRYKIIEKRQSVAFWCNPISGHATLYWYQQILGQGPKLLIQFQNNGVVDDSQLPKDRFSAERLKGVDSTLKIQPAKLEDSAVYLCASSLAGRPNEQFFGPGTRLTVL.

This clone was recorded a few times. Written as DNA, the CDR3 is TGCGCCAGCAGCTTGGCCCAGGGGAGCACAGATACGCAGTATTTT. Translating gives CASSLAQGSTDTQYF. The rearrangement joins TRBV5-1 to TRBJ2-3; D is possibly TRBD1 (6 bases). V shed 0 bases and J shed 0 bases, with 8 bases lying between them. Germline loops: CDR1 SGHRS, CDR2 YFSETQ. CDR3 length equals 15 residues.

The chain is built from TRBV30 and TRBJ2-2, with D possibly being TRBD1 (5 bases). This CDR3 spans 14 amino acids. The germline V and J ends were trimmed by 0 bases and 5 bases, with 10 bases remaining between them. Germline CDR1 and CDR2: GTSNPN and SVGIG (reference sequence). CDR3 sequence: CAWSVLRVTGELFF. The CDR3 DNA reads TGTGCCTGGAGTGTACTCAGGGTTACCGGGGAGCTGTTTTTT. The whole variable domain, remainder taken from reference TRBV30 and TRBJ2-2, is SQTIHQWPATLVQPVGSPLSLECTVEGTSNPNLYWYRQAAGRGLQLLFYSVGIGQISSEVPQNLSASRPQDRQFILSSKKLLLSDSGFYLCAWSVLRVTGELFFGEGSRLTVL.

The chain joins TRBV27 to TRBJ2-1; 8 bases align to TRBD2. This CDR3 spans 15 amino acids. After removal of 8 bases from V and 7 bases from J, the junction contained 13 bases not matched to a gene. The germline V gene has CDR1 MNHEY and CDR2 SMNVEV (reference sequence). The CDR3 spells CASRRGGRGGNEQFF. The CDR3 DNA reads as TGTGCCAGCCGTCGCGGGGGGCGAGGTGGGAATGAGCAGTTCTTC.

CDR3 DNA sequence: TGTGCCAGCAGTTACCAGGGGGGGAACAATGAGCAGTTCTTC. Encoded protein: CASSYQGGNNEQFF. The J gene is TRBJ2-1, the V gene TRBV6-5, with D perhaps being TRBD1 or TRBD2 (7 bases each). The CDR3 length is 14 residues. Deletions cut 2 bases from V and 5 bases from J, with 10 bases between. Germline assignment: CDR1 MNHEY and CDR2 SVGAGI.

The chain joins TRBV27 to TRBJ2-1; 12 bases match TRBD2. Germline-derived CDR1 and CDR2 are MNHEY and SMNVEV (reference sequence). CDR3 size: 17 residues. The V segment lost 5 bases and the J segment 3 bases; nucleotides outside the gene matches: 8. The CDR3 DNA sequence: TGTGCCAGCAGTCCCATGACTAGCGGGAGAATCTACAATGAGCAGTTCTTC. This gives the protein CASSPMTSGRIYNEQFF.

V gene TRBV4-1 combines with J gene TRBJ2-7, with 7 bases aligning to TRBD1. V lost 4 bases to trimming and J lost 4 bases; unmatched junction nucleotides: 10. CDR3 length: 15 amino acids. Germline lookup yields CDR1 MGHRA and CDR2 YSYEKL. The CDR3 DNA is TGCGCCAGCAGCCGCGGACCATCGGGACAGTACGAGCAGTACTTC. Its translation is CASSRGPSGQYEQYF.